What follows are 9 T cell receptor beta chains derived from one specimen sequenced in a study of shared T cell receptors in the human thymus. TCRdb's copy holds only in-frame clones and misses some; the assay was immunoSEQ multiplex PCR. The top ten hold roughly 0.01% of the sample, which has 550,000 to 800,000 clones, 70% to 90% seen once. The same data also went into a second study, on human thymus T cells.

Sequencing was carried out using thymocytes. Receptors were obtained from a girl under three years old with a congenital heart defect.

The chain is built from TRBV4-3 and TRBJ1-1; perhaps TRBD1 as D (5 bases). This CDR3 spans 15 amino acids. The V end was cut by 4 bases, the J end by 3 bases, with 15 bases between. CDR1 is LGHNA, CDR2 YSLEER, per germline. This CDR3 reads CASSRQGVQDTEAFF. As DNA, the CDR3 is TGCGCCAGCAGCCGCCAAGGGGTTCAGGACACTGAAGCTTTCTTT.

The chain joins TRBV29-1 to TRBJ2-1; D ambiguous. The CDR3 consists of 13 residues. V was pared by 1 base and J by 2 bases, with 6 bases between. Germline values: CDR1 SQVTM, CDR2 ANQGSEA. The CDR3 sequence: CSVEVLPYNEQFF. The DNA for the CDR3 is TGCAGCGTTGAAGTCCTTCCCTACAATGAGCAGTTCTTC.

This clone appeared a single time. The chain is built from TRBV28 and TRBJ2-3; weak D call: TRBD1 (6 bases). Germline-derived CDR1 and CDR2 are MDHEN and SYDVKM. Trimming took 5 bases from V and 1 from J, leaving 13 bases between them. The CDR3 covers 15 residues. CDR3 sequence: CASSAYRAGTDTQYF. CDR3 nucleotides: TGTGCCAGCAGTGCCTACAGGGCTGGCACAGATACGCAGTATTTT.

The chain recombines TRBV19 with TRBJ1-6; TRBD1 might be the D (5 bases). The CDR3 consists of 16 residues. The V gene lost 8 bases and the J gene lost 5 bases, with 19 bases spanning the gap. Looked up from germline, CDR1 is LNHDA and CDR2 is SQIVND (reference sequence). As DNA, the CDR3 is TGTGCCAGTCGGTCAGGGTTCTTAGGGAATAATTCACCCCTCCACTTT. This codes for CASRSGFLGNNSPLHF.

V and J are TRBV9 and TRBJ2-1, with 8 nucleotides matching TRBD1. Germline V CDR1 and CDR2: SGDLS, YYNGEE. This CDR3 contains 14 residues. The V gene end was trimmed by 4 bases and the J gene end by 8 bases; junction bases not matched to a gene: 8. CDR3 protein: CASSTTGVGDEQFF. CDR3 nucleotides: TGTGCCAGCAGCACGACAGGGGTTGGGGATGAGCAGTTCTTC.

The chain uses TRBV11-2 and TRBJ1-2; D uncertain. Trimming shortened V by 0 bases and J by 5 bases, and 19 bases separated the two germline ends. CDR3 length: 17 residues. Germline lookup yields CDR1 SGHAT and CDR2 FQNNGV. The CDR3 reads CASSLDGAPRLFYGYTF. CDR3 DNA: TGTGCCAGCAGCTTAGATGGAGCCCCGCGCCTTTTTTATGGCTACACCTTC.

The V and J genes are TRBV28 and TRBJ1-6; TRBD1 agrees at 7 bases. The CDR3 length is 18 residues. Germline V CDR1 and CDR2: MDHEN, SYDVKM. J lost 0 bases, V lost 5 bases, and 10 bases had no gene match. The CDR3, as DNA: TGTGCCAGCAGTGCCGACAGGGACCTCACCTCCTATAATTCACCCCTCCACTTT. Translated, it gives CASSADRDLTSYNSPLHF.

This rearrangement joins TRBV4-1 to TRBJ1-2; the D is unclear. This CDR3 comprises 16 residues. The V gene's germline CDR1 is MGHRA and CDR2 YSYEKL. V lost 4 bases, J lost 5 bases, and 20 bases lay in between. DNA of the CDR3: TGCGCCAGCAGCCGAATCATAAGACAAGAAATTTATGGCTACACCTTC. Translated, it gives CASSRIIRQEIYGYTF.

V is TRBV4-1 and J is TRBJ1-3; a possible D gene is TRBD1 (6 bases). Per the germline V gene, CDR1 is MGHRA and CDR2 is YSYEKL. The CDR3 is 17 residues long. Trimming left V 4 bases short and J 0 bases short, with 16 bases between. The DNA for the CDR3 is TGCGCCAGCAGCCCCCAACCAGGACAGAGCTCTGGAAACACCATATATTTT. This translates into CASSPQPGQSSGNTIYF.